Listed below are T cell receptor beta chains from one sample, sequenced in a study of human T cells and chemical hapten exposure. TCRdb fed the RACE reads into MiXCR, producing one record per CDR3 protein. The data contain about 190,000 distinct CDR3 sequences, more than 20% of them singletons. The input for sequencing was whole blood, taken in connection with sensitization to the hapten diphenylcyclopropenone (DPC). The receptors derive from a woman aged 40 to 50 with alopecia areata. Some clones in this sample may be carry-over from other donors' samples. CDR3s include the opening cysteine and the closing phenylalanine or tryptophan. Each record gives: D gene, V gene, clone size, J gene, CDR3 DNA, CDR3 protein. The D gene is left open where the match is weak. For some rows the clone size is stated as once, few or many, or as a class when expanded; others skip it.

d_call: TRBD2; v_call: TRBV15; clone_size: few; j_call: TRBJ2-3; cdr3_nt: TGTGCCACCAGCAGAGGCCTAGCGGGCCCCACAGATACGCAGTATTTT; cdr3_aa: CATSRGLAGPTDTQYF
d_call: .; v_call: TRBV29-1; clone_size: few; j_call: TRBJ1-2; cdr3_nt: TGCAGCGTTGGGTTTACGAACTATGGCTACACCTTC; cdr3_aa: CSVGFTNYGYTF
d_call: .; v_call: TRBV15; clone_size: .; j_call: TRBJ1-3; cdr3_nt: TGTGCCACCAGCGGTGGCCTAACGTATGGAAACACCATATATTTT; cdr3_aa: CATSGGLTYGNTIYF
d_call: .; v_call: TRBV4-2; clone_size: .; j_call: TRBJ1-5; cdr3_nt: TGTGCCAGCAGCCAAGATGCCGGGGCCGATCAGCCCCAGCATTTT; cdr3_aa: CASSQDAGADQPQHF
d_call: .; v_call: TRBV7-2; clone_size: few; j_call: TRBJ1-2; cdr3_nt: TGTGCCAGCAGCTTAGCGGGGTCTAACTATGGCTACACCTTC; cdr3_aa: CASSLAGSNYGYTF
d_call: TRBD1; v_call: TRBV11-2; clone_size: few; j_call: TRBJ2-1; cdr3_nt: TGTGCCAGCAATAGCAGACAGGGCTCCTACAATGAGCAGTTCTTC; cdr3_aa: CASNSRQGSYNEQFF
d_call: .; v_call: TRBV4-2; clone_size: .; j_call: TRBJ2-1; cdr3_nt: TGTGCCAGCAGCCCCAGGAACGGGGACCACAATGAGCAGTTCTTC; cdr3_aa: CASSPRNGDHNEQFF
d_call: .; v_call: TRBV3-1; clone_size: .; j_call: TRBJ2-3; cdr3_nt: TGTGCCAGCAGCCAACGGGGGATGAGCGATTATACGCAGTATTTT; cdr3_aa: CASSQRGMSDYTQYF
d_call: .; v_call: TRBV4-2; clone_size: .; j_call: TRBJ1-5; cdr3_nt: TGTGCCAGCAGCCAAGATGGGAATAGCAATCAGCCCCAGCATTTT; cdr3_aa: CASSQDGNSNQPQHF
d_call: .; v_call: TRBV5-6; clone_size: few; j_call: TRBJ1-4; cdr3_nt: TGTGCCAGCAGCTCAGACGCGGTATCGGGACTGTTTTTT; cdr3_aa: CASSSDAVSGLFF
d_call: .; v_call: TRBV2; clone_size: .; j_call: TRBJ1-5; cdr3_nt: TGTGCCAGCAGGGCGGCAAGAAATCAGCCCCAGCATTTT; cdr3_aa: CASRAARNQPQHF
d_call: TRBD2; v_call: TRBV7-9; clone_size: .; j_call: TRBJ2-5; cdr3_nt: TGTGCCAGCAGCTACCCTCCCGGGACTAGCGGGAGTAAAGAGACCCAGTACTTC; cdr3_aa: CASSYPPGTSGSKETQYF
d_call: .; v_call: TRBV9; clone_size: few; j_call: TRBJ1-6; cdr3_nt: TGTGCCAGCAGCACCGGGGGGGGGCGAGGTTCACCCCTCCACTTT; cdr3_aa: CASSTGGGRGSPLHF
d_call: .; v_call: TRBV6-1; clone_size: .; j_call: TRBJ1-4; cdr3_nt: TGTGCCAGCAGATTGATGGGGTCGACCTTTCTGCCTAATGAAAAACTGTTTTTT; cdr3_aa: CASRLMGSTFLPNEKLFF
d_call: .; v_call: TRBV12-3/TRBV12-4; clone_size: .; j_call: TRBJ1-1; cdr3_nt: TGTGCCATCTACACCGTTGGGGCAAGAGTGGGGAACACTGAAGCTTTCTTT; cdr3_aa: CAIYTVGARVGNTEAFF
d_call: TRBD2; v_call: TRBV6-2/TRBV6-3; clone_size: .; j_call: TRBJ2-3; cdr3_nt: TGTGCCAGCAGTTCCAAACTAGCGGAGGGGGGAGATACGCAGTATTTT; cdr3_aa: CASSSKLAEGGDTQYF
d_call: TRBD1; v_call: TRBV7-2; clone_size: .; j_call: TRBJ1-2; cdr3_nt: TGTGCCAGCAGCGACAACAGGGGGGCCTGGGAAGGCTACACCTTC; cdr3_aa: CASSDNRGAWEGYTF
d_call: .; v_call: TRBV28; clone_size: few; j_call: TRBJ1-6; cdr3_nt: TGTGCCAGCAGTCCCAGGGCACGGACCCTACGATTAAATTCACCCCTCAACTTT; cdr3_aa: CASSPRARTLRLNSPLNF
d_call: TRBD2; v_call: TRBV12-3/TRBV12-4; clone_size: .; j_call: TRBJ2-2; cdr3_nt: TGTGCCAGCAGATCTAGCGGGGGGACCACCGGGGAGCTGTTTTTT; cdr3_aa: CASRSSGGTTGELFF
d_call: .; v_call: TRBV6-1; clone_size: .; j_call: TRBJ2-5; cdr3_nt: TGTGCCAGCGTTCGTGAGAGCATGGAAACCCAGTACTTC; cdr3_aa: CASVRESMETQYF
d_call: .; v_call: TRBV20-1; clone_size: few; j_call: TRBJ2-5; cdr3_nt: TGCAGTGCTCCCCGGGGACCGGAGACCCAGTACTTC; cdr3_aa: CSAPRGPETQYF
d_call: .; v_call: TRBV6-5; clone_size: few; j_call: TRBJ2-3; cdr3_nt: TGTGCCAGCAGTTACTCTACGGGTACAGATACGCAGTATTTT; cdr3_aa: CASSYSTGTDTQYF
d_call: .; v_call: TRBV29-1; clone_size: many; j_call: TRBJ2-1; cdr3_nt: TGCAGCGTTCCTAGCTTTCGCAATGAGCAGTTCTTC; cdr3_aa: CSVPSFRNEQFF
d_call: TRBD1; v_call: TRBV19; clone_size: few; j_call: TRBJ1-5; cdr3_nt: TGTGCCAGTAACCTGGGTGGGGGACAGGGCTATAGCAATCAGCCCCAGCATTTT; cdr3_aa: CASNLGGGQGYSNQPQHF
d_call: TRBD1; v_call: TRBV4-3; clone_size: few; j_call: TRBJ1-2; cdr3_nt: TGCGCCAGCAGCCAAGATGGACAGGGGGCGCGTGGCTACACCTTC; cdr3_aa: CASSQDGQGARGYTF
d_call: .; v_call: TRBV6-2/TRBV6-3; clone_size: .; j_call: TRBJ1-1; cdr3_nt: TGTGCCAGTTCGCGGACTGAGATGAACACTGAAGCTTTCTTT; cdr3_aa: CASSRTEMNTEAFF
d_call: TRBD1; v_call: TRBV20-1; clone_size: few; j_call: TRBJ2-1; cdr3_nt: TGCAGTGCTAGCGCAGGCAGGGGGTATGAGCAGTTCTTC; cdr3_aa: CSASAGRGYEQFF
d_call: .; v_call: TRBV5-1; clone_size: .; j_call: TRBJ2-1; cdr3_nt: TGCGCCAGCAGCTTGGCTGAGCCGACCTACAATGAGCAGTTCTTC; cdr3_aa: CASSLAEPTYNEQFF
d_call: TRBD1; v_call: TRBV28; clone_size: .; j_call: TRBJ1-5; cdr3_nt: TGTGCCAGCAATCGCCCGGGACAGGACTTTAGCAATCAGCCCCAGCATTTT; cdr3_aa: CASNRPGQDFSNQPQHF
d_call: .; v_call: TRBV12-3/TRBV12-4; clone_size: once; j_call: TRBJ2-7; cdr3_nt: TGTGCCAGCAGCATTGGCCCGCCCGGGTGGGAGCAGTACTTC; cdr3_aa: CASSIGPPGWEQYF
d_call: TRBD2; v_call: TRBV9; clone_size: .; j_call: TRBJ2-1; cdr3_nt: TGTGCCAGCAGCGCGACTAGCGGGAGGGGTTCCTACAATGAGCAGTTCTTC; cdr3_aa: CASSATSGRGSYNEQFF
d_call: .; v_call: TRBV7-9; clone_size: few; j_call: TRBJ2-5; cdr3_nt: TGTGCCAGCAGCCCGAAGGGGGGCCAAGAGACCCAGTACTTC; cdr3_aa: CASSPKGGQETQYF
d_call: .; v_call: TRBV12-3/TRBV12-4; clone_size: .; j_call: TRBJ2-2; cdr3_nt: TGTGCCAGCAGTTTAGCTAAGGAGCTGTTTTTT; cdr3_aa: CASSLAKELFF
d_call: .; v_call: TRBV6-2/TRBV6-3; clone_size: many; j_call: TRBJ2-5; cdr3_nt: TGTGCCAGCACCCCTTCTAGCGCTCAAGAGACCCAGTACTTC; cdr3_aa: CASTPSSAQETQYF
d_call: .; v_call: TRBV6-6; clone_size: .; j_call: TRBJ1-3; cdr3_nt: TGTGCCAGCACCCTTTTGTCTAGCTCTGGAAACACCATATATTTT; cdr3_aa: CASTLLSSSGNTIYF